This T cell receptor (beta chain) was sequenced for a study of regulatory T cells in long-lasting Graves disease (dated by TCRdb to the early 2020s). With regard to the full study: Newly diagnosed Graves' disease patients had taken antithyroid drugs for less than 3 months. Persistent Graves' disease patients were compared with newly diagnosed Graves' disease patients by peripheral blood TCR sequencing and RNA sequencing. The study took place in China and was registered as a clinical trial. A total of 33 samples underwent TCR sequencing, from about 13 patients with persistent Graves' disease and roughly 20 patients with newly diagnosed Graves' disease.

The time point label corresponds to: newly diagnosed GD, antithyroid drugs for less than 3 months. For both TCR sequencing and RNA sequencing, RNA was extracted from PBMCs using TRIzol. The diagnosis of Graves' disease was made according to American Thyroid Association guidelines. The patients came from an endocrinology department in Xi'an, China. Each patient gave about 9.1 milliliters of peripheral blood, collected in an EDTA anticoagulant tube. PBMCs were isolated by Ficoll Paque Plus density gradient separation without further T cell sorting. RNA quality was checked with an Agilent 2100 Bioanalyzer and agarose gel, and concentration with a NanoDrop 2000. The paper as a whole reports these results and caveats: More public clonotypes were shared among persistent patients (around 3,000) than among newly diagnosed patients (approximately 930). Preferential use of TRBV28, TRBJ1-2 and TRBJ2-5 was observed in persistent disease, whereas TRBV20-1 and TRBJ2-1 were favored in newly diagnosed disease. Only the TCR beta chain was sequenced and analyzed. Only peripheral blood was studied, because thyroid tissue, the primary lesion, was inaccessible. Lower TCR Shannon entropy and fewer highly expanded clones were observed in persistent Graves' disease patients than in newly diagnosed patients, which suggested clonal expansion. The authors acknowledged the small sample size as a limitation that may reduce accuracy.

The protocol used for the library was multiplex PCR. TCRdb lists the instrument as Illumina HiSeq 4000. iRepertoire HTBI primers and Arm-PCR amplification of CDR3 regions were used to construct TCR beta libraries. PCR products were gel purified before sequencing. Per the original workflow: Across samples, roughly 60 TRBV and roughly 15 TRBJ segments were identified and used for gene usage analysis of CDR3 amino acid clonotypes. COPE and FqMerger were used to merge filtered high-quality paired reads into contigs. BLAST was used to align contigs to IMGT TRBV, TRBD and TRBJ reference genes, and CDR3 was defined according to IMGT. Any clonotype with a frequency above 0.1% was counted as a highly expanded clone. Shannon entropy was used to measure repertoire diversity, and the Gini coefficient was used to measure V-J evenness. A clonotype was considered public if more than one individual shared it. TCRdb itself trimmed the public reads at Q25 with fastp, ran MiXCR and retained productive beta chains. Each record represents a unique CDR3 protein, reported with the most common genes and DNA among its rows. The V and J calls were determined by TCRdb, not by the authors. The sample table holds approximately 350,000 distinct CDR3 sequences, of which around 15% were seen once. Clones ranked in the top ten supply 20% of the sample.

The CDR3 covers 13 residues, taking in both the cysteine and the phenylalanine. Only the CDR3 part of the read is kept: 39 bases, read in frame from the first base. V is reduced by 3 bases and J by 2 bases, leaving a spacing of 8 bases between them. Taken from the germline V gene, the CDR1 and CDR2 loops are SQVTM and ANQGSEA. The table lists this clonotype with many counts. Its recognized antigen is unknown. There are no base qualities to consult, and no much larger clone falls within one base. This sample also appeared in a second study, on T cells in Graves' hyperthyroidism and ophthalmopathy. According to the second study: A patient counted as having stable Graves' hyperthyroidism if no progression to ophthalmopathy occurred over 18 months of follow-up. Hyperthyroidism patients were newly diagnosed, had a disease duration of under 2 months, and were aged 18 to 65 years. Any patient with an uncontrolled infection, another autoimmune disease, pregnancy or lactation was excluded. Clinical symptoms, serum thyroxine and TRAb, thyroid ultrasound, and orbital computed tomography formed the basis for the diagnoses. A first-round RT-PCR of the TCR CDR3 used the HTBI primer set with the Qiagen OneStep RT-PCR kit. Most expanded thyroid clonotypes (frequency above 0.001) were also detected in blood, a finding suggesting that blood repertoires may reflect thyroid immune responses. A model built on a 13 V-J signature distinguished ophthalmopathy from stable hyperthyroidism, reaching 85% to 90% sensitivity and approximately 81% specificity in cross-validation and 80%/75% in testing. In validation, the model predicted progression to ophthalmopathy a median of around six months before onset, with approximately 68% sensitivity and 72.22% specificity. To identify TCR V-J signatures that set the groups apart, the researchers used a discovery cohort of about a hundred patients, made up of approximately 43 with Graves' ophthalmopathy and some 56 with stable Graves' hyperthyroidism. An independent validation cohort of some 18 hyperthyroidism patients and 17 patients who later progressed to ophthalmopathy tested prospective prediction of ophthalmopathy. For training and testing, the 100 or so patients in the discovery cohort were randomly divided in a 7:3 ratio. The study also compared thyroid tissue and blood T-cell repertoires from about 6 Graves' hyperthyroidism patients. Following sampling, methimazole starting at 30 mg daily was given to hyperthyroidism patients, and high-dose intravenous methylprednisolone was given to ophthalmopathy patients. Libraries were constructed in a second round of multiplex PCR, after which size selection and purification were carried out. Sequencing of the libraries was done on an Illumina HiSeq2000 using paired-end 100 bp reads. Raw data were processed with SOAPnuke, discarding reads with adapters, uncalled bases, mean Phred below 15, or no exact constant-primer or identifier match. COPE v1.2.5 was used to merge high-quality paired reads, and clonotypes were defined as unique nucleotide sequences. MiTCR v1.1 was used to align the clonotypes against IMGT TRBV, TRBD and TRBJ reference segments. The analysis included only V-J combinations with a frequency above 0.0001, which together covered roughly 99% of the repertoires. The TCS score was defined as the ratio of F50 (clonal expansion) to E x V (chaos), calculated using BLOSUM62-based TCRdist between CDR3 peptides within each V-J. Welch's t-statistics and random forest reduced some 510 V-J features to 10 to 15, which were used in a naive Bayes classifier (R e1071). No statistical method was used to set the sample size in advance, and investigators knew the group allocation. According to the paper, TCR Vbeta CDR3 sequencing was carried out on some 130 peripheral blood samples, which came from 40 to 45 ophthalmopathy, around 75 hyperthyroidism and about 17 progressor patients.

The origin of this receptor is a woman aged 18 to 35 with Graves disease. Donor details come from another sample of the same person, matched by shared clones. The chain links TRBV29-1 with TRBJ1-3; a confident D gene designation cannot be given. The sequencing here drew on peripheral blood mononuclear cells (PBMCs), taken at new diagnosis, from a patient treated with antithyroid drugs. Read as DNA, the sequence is TGCAGCGTTGAGGGGTCGGCTGGAAACACCATATATTTT. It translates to CSVEGSAGNTIYF.